This passage covers 28 T cell receptor beta chains from one sample sequenced in a study of graft-versus-host responses after intestinal transplantation. Method: immunoSEQ multiplex PCR; TCRdb's copy keeps in-frame clones and lacks some. The table has 11,000 to 15,000 clones, roughly 30% seen once. Sample: alloreactive CD4+ T cells from a mixed lymphocyte reaction culture, taken before intestinal transplant. Subset given: CFSE-low proliferating T cells sorted from roughly 6-day pre-transplant mixed lymphocyte reaction (GvH or HvG direction). These TCRs come from a human patient who received an intestinal transplant.

The rearrangement links TRBV4-2 to TRBJ1-2; 7 bases fit TRBD1. The CDR3 consists of 14 residues. J was trimmed by 5 bases and V by 4 bases; bases with no gene match: 7. Germline assignment: CDR1 LGHNA and CDR2 YNFKEQ. DNA for the CDR3: TGTGCCAGCAGCCTTCGACAGGGCGATTATGGCTACACCTTC. It is translated as CASSLRQGDYGYTF.

V gene TRBV30 combines with J gene TRBJ1-3; unclear D gene. CDR3 length: 15 amino acids. Germline V gene data show CDR1 as GTSNPN and CDR2 as SVGIG (reference sequence). V was clipped by 0 bases and J by 0 bases, with 9 bases between them. The DNA of the CDR3 is TGTGCCTGGAGTGTACTAGGTCACTCTGGAAACACCATATATTTT. This encodes CAWSVLGHSGNTIYF.

The chain recombines TRBV5-1 with TRBJ1-1; the match to TRBD1 covers 7 bases. Germline CDR1 reads SGHRS; CDR2 reads YFSETQ. The J segment lost 5 bases and the V segment lost 4 bases, leaving 8 bases of the junction unmatched. The CDR3 covers 14 residues. As DNA, the CDR3 is TGCGCCAGCAGCACCGACAGGGCAAGGACTGAAGCTTTCTTT. Translated: CASSTDRARTEAFF.

V gene TRBV9 combines with J gene TRBJ1-3; D possibly corresponds to TRBD1 (5 bases). There are 17 residues in the CDR3. Trimming took off 0 bases at V and 0 bases at J, with 13 bases between the two ends. Germline loops: CDR1 SGDLS, CDR2 YYNGEE. CDR3 sequence: CASSVGGGVFSGNTIYF. CDR3 DNA sequence: TGTGCCAGCAGCGTAGGGGGAGGGGTTTTCTCTGGAAACACCATATATTTT.

The V gene is TRBV9, the J gene TRBJ1-2, with a weak D call TRBD1 (5 bases). The CDR3 is made up of 14 amino acids. V was trimmed by 0 bases and J by 4 bases, leaving 10 bases between them. The V gene's germline CDR1 is SGDLS and CDR2 YYNGEE. The CDR3 DNA sequence: TGTGCCAGCAGCGTAGAGGCAGGGATCTATGGCTACACCTTC. Translated, it gives CASSVEAGIYGYTF.

Judged by abundance, this clone is medium-sized. The CDR3 sequence is CASSVQGSYGYTF. CDR3 nucleotides: TGTGCCAGCAGCGTACAGGGTTCCTATGGCTACACCTTC. The chain employs TRBV9 and TRBJ1-2; TRBD1 might be the D (5 bases). Germline CDR1 reads SGDLS; CDR2 reads YYNGEE. V dropped 1 base and J dropped 4 bases, with 8 bases sitting between them. CDR3 length: 13 amino acids.

This clone was detected only a few times. V and J are TRBV2 and TRBJ2-1, with 9 nucleotides matching TRBD2. CDR3 length: 14 residues. Germline CDR1 and CDR2: SNHLY and FYNNEI. Losses at the gene ends were 9 bases for V and 4 bases for J; bases not matched to a gene: 7. As DNA, the CDR3 is TGTGCCAGGAGACTAGCGGAGGTATACAATGAGCAGTTCTTC. Protein: CARRLAEVYNEQFF.

The chain has TRBV19 and TRBJ2-1; maybe TRBD2 (5 bases). Germline loops: CDR1 LNHDA, CDR2 SQIVND (reference sequence). CDR3 length equals 15 residues. V was trimmed by 5 bases and J by 4 bases, leaving 15 bases between them. The CDR3 protein is CASSPKDSIYNEQFF. As DNA, the CDR3 is TGTGCCAGTAGTCCGAAGGACTCGATTTACAATGAGCAGTTCTTC.

V usage is TRBV7-9 and J usage is TRBJ2-1; D may match TRBD1 or TRBD2 (7 bases each). The CDR3 runs to 14 residues. CDR1 SEHNR and CDR2 FQNEAQ come from the germline V gene (reference sequence). The V end was cut by 1 base, the J end by 8 bases, with 12 bases between. The CDR3 bases are TGTGCCAGCAGCTTAGGGGGAGGGGGCCATGAGCAGTTCTTC. It is translated as CASSLGGGGHEQFF.

A note on this clone: The junction and the germline gene differ at one end; a read error may be behind it. The genes are TRBV27 and TRBJ2-2, with 7 bases aligning to TRBD1. Germline values: CDR1 MNHEY, CDR2 SMNVEV (reference sequence). CDR3 length: 14 residues. The DNA for the CDR3 is TGTGCCAGCAGATGGACAGGACAGACCGGGGAGCGGTTTTTT. Translation: CASRWTGQTGERFF.

This sequence joins TRBV11-2 and TRBJ2-2; D is unclear. This CDR3 is 13 amino acids long. Germline CDR1 and CDR2: SGHAT and FQNNGV. V shed 2 bases and J shed 7 bases, with 8 bases lying between them. CDR3 sequence: CASSLLEIGELFF. CDR3 nucleotide sequence: TGTGCCAGCAGCTTATTAGAAATCGGGGAGCTGTTTTTT.

The rearrangement uses TRBV5-1 and TRBJ1-4; D remains ambiguous. The germline gives CDR1 SGHRS, CDR2 YFSETQ. Deletions cut 0 bases from V and 4 bases from J, with 7 bases between. CDR3 size: 14 residues. Here the CDR3 reads CASSLGQNNEKLFF. Written as DNA, the CDR3 is TGCGCCAGCAGCTTGGGGCAGAATAATGAAAAACTGTTTTTT.

The rearrangement links TRBV9 to TRBJ1-1; 7 bases are shared with TRBD1. J gave up 1 base and V 0 bases, and 15 bases lay outside the gene matches. The CDR3 contains 19 residues. CDR1 and CDR2 from the germline V gene are SGDLS and YYNGEE. This chain's CDR3 is CASSVAPGGGGQKNTEAFF. The CDR3 coding sequence is TGTGCCAGCAGCGTAGCGCCGGGCGGTGGGGGACAGAAGAACACTGAAGCTTTCTTT.

The sample holds a few counts of this clone. The chain links TRBV6-1 to TRBJ1-2, with a weak D call TRBD1 (6 bases). The CDR3 runs to 14 residues. Trimming pared 7 bases from V and 8 bases from J, leaving 20 bases between. Germline CDR1 and CDR2: MNHNS and SASEGT. CDR3 sequence: CASTLLRGAGGYTF. The CDR3 DNA reads TGTGCCAGCACCCTACTGAGGGGGGCTGGAGGCTACACCTTC.

This clone has more than one count but fewer than ten. The V and J genes are TRBV7-9 and TRBJ2-5, with 9 bases identical to TRBD1. The DNA end is a closer match to TRBJ2-7, so the J assignment may be wrong. Germline CDR1 and CDR2: SEHNR and FQNEAQ (reference sequence). This CDR3 is built from 15 residues. As DNA, the CDR3 is TGTGCCAGCAGCTCCCCGGGACAGGGATCCTACGAGCAGTACTTC. Its protein is CASSSPGQGSYEQYF.

A word on this clone: A much larger clonotype is one base distant, so this may be a read error. This rearrangement joins TRBV6-1 to TRBJ2-7; D unresolved. CDR1 and CDR2 (germline): MNHNS, SASEGT. Trimming pared 4 bases from V and 3 bases from J, leaving 16 bases between. The CDR3 contains 15 residues. CDR3 sequence (DNA): TGTGCCAGCAGTGTCGGACCGGAAGCCCGCTACGAGCAGTACTTC. This sequence encodes CASSVGPEARYEQYF.

This clone was counted only a few times. The V call is TRBV5-8, the J call TRBJ2-3; no definite D call. Looked up from germline, CDR1 is SGHTS and CDR2 is YDEGEE. The CDR3 totals 12 residues. Trimming took 3 bases from V and 3 from J, leaving 5 bases between them. The CDR3, as DNA: TGTGCCAGCAGCTCTAGAACAGATACGCAGTATTTT. Protein product: CASSSRTDTQYF.

This clone was picked up a small number of times. The V gene is TRBV21-1, the J gene TRBJ1-6. TRBV21-1 corresponds to a pseudogene. CDR3 length: 16 amino acids. The CDR3, as DNA: TGTGCCAGCAGCAAACCCCGGCAGCCGGGGAGCTCACCCCTCCACTTT. Its translation is CASSKPRQPGSSPLHF.

The rearrangement joins TRBV7-6 to TRBJ2-2; 7 nucleotides agree with TRBD1. The CDR3 length is 13 residues. V gave up 3 bases and J gave up 6 bases; unmatched junction bases: 1. Germline V lookup: CDR1 SGHVS, CDR2 FNYEAQ. Here the CDR3 reads CASSFDRAGELFF. CDR3 in DNA: TGTGCCAGCAGCTTCGACAGGGCCGGGGAGCTGTTTTTT.

The rearrangement links TRBV5-1 to TRBJ2-7; D possibly matches TRBD1 or TRBD2 (6 bases each). This CDR3 has 15 residues. V lost 4 bases and J lost 3, with 17 bases in between. Germline loops: CDR1 SGHRS, CDR2 YFSETQ. CDR3 region: CASSIRVEGVYEQYF. CDR3 coding DNA: TGCGCCAGCAGCATAAGGGTGGAGGGGGTCTACGAGCAGTACTTC.

There are a few counts of this clone. CDR3 in DNA: TGTGCCAGCAGCGTAGCCAGCGGGAGCACAGATACGCAGTATTTT. This encodes CASSVASGSTDTQYF. This chain uses TRBV9 with TRBJ2-3, with a possible D match to TRBD2 (6 bases). The CDR3 runs to 15 residues. V lost 0 bases and J lost 0, with 8 bases in between. Germline V lookup: CDR1 SGDLS, CDR2 YYNGEE. The full variable domain, in which reference TRBV9 and TRBJ2-3 provide the parts outside the CDR3, is DSGVTQTPKHLITATGQRVTLRCSPRSGDLSVYWYQQSLDQGLQFLIQYYNGEERAKGNILERFSAQQFPDLHSELNLSSLELGDSALYFCASSVASGSTDTQYFGPGTRLTVL.

J is TRBJ2-7 and V is TRBV11-2, with unresolved D. Germline V gene sequence: CDR1 SGHAT, CDR2 FQNNGV. V lost 3 bases and J lost 4, with 4 bases in between. The length of the CDR3 is 11 residues. In DNA form, the CDR3 reads TGTGCCAGCAGCTTGACATACGAGCAGTACTTC. It is translated as CASSLTYEQYF.

The V and J genes are TRBV6-5 and TRBJ1-3; D gene unclear. CDR1 is MNHEY and CDR2 is SVGAGI in the germline V gene. The CDR3 consists of 14 residues. The ends were cut back, 5 bases at V and 0 bases at J, with 8 bases in the middle. Written as DNA, the CDR3 is TGTGCCAGCAGTGCGCAGGACTCTGGAAACACCATATATTTT. Residues: CASSAQDSGNTIYF.

V usage is TRBV28 and J usage is TRBJ2-3, with D tentatively TRBD2 (5 bases). This CDR3 region has 14 residues. Trimming stripped 7 bases from V and 6 bases from J, with 17 bases between. Germline V gives CDR1 MDHEN, CDR2 SYDVKM. The CDR3 loop reads CASTTLGAADTQYF. CDR3 bases: TGTGCCAGCACCACATTGGGAGCCGCGGATACGCAGTATTTT.

This clone was detected only a few times. The chain joins TRBV12-1 to TRBJ2-5; TRBD2 is the table's D call, not checked against the DNA. TRBV12-1 has pseudogene status. The CDR3 sequence is 15 residues long. CDR3 nucleotide sequence: TGTGCCAGCAGCTCCGGGACTAGCGGGAGAGAGACCCAGTACTTC. This gives the protein CASSSGTSGRETQYF.

This clone was counted between two and nine times. The V gene is TRBV7-8, the J gene TRBJ1-1, with 7 bases aligning to TRBD1. This CDR3 is 13 amino acids long. V lost 2 bases to trimming and J lost 3 bases; unmatched junction nucleotides: 0. Per germline, CDR1 SGHVS and CDR2 FQNEAQ. DNA of the CDR3: TGTGCCAGCAGCTTAACAGGGGACACTGAAGCTTTCTTT. Protein sequence: CASSLTGDTEAFF.

This clone occurred a few times. The chain recombines TRBV5-5 with TRBJ2-7, with 7 nucleotides matching TRBD2. The CDR3 extends over 15 amino acids. The junction had 9 bases not matched to a gene; V was cut back by 4 bases and J by 2 bases. Germline V CDR1 and CDR2: SGHKS, YYEKEE (reference sequence). The CDR3 spells CASSPWRGRAYEQYF. CDR3 bases: TGTGCCAGCAGCCCCTGGAGAGGGAGGGCCTACGAGCAGTACTTC.

The chain uses TRBV5-1 and TRBJ1-2, with 12 bases identical to TRBD1. Germline CDR1 SGHRS, CDR2 YFSETQ. The CDR3 is made up of 16 amino acids. The V gene end was trimmed by 0 bases and the J gene end by 8 bases; junction bases not matched to a gene: 8. The CDR3 loop is CASSLGWDRGLEGYTF. CDR3 in DNA: TGCGCCAGCAGCTTGGGCTGGGACAGGGGGCTAGAGGGCTACACCTTC. Filled out from reference TRBV5-1 and TRBJ1-2, the complete variable domain reads KAGVTQTPRYLIKTRGQQVTLSCSPISGHRSVSWYQQTPGQGLQFLFEYFSETQRNKGNFPGRFSGRQFSNSRSEMNVSTLELGDSALYLCASSLGWDRGLEGYTFGSGTRLTVV.